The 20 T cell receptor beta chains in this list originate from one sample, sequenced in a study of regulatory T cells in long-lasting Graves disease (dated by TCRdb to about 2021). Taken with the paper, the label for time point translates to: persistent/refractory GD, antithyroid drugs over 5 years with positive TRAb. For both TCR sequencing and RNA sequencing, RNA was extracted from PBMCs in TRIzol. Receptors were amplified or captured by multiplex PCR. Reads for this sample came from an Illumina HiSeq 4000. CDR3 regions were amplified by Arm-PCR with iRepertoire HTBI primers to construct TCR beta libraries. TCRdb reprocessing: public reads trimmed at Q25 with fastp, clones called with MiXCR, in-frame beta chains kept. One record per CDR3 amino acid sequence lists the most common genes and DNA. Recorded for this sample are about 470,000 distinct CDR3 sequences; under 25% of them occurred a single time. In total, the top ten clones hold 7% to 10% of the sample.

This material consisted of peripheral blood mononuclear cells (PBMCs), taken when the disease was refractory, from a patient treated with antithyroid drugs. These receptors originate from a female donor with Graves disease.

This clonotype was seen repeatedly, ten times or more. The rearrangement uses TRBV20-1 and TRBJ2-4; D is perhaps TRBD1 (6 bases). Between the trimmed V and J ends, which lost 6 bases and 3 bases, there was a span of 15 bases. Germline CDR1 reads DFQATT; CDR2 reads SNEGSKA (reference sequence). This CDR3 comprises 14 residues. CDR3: CSAKQGEVKNIQYF. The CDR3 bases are TGCAGTGCAAAACAGGGTGAGGTCAAAAACATTCAGTACTTC.

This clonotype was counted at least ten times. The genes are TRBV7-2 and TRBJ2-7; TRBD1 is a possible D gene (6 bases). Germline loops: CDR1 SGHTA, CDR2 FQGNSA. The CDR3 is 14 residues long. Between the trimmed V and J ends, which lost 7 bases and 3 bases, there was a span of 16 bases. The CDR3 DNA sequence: TGTGCCAGCACCCAGATGGGGGCGAGCTACGAGCAGTACTTC. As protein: CASTQMGASYEQYF.

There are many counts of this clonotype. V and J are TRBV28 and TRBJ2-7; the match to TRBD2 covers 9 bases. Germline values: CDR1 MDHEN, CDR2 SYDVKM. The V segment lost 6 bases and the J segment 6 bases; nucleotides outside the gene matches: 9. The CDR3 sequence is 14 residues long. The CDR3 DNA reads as TGTGCCAGCAGCTTAGGCGGGAGGGCTTTCGAGCAGTACTTC. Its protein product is CASSLGGRAFEQYF.

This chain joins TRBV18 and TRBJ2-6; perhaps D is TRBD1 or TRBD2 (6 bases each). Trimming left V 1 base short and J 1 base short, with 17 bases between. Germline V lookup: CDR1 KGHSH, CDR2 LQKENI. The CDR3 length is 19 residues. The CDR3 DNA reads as TGTGCCAGCTCACCACGTCTGACAGGCGGGGTGTCTGGGGCCAACGTCCTGACTTTC. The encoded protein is CASSPRLTGGVSGANVLTF.

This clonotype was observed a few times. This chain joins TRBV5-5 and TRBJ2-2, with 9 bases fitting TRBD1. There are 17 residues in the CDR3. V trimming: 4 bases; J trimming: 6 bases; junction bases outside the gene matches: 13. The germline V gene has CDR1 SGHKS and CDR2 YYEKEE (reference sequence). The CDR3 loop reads CASSRSWGQGFSGELFF. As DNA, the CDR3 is TGTGCCAGCAGCCGGAGTTGGGGACAGGGCTTTTCCGGGGAGCTGTTTTTT.

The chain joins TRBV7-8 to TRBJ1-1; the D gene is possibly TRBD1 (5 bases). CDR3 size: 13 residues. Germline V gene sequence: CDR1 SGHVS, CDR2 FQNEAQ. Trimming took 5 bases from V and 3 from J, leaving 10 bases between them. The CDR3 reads CASSTGTHTEAFF. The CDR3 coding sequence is TGTGCCAGCAGCACCGGGACCCACACTGAAGCTTTCTTT. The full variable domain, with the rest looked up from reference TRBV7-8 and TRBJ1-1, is GAGVSQSPRYKVAKRGQDVALRCDPISGHVSLFWYQQALGQGPEFLTYFQNEAQLDKSGLPSDRFFAERPEGSVSTLKIQRTQQEDSAVYLCASSTGTHTEAFFGQGTRLTVV.

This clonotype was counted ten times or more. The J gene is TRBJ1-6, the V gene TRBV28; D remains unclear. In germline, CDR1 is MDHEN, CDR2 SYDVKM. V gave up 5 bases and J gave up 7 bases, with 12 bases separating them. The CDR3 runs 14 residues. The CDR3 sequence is CASSNLPQNSPLHF. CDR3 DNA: TGTGCCAGCAGTAACCTCCCCCAGAATTCACCCCTCCACTTT.

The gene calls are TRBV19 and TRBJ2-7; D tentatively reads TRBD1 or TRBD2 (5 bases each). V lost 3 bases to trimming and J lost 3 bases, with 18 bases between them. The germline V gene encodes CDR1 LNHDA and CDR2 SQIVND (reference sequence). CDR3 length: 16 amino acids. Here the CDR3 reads CASSIRFVGGIYEQYF. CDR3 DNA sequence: TGTGCCAGTAGTATCAGGTTCGTTGGGGGAATCTACGAGCAGTACTTC. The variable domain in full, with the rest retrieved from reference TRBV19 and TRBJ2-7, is DGGITQSPKYLFRKEGQNVTLSCEQNLNHDAMYWYRQDPGQGLRLIYYSQIVNDFQKGDIAEGYSVSREKKESFPLTVTSAQKNPTAFYLCASSIRFVGGIYEQYFGPGTRLTVT.

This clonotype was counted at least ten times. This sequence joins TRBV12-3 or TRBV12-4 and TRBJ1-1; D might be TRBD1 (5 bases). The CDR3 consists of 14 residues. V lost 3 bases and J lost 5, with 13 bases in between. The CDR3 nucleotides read TGTGCCAGCAGTTTCAGGGTTGGGGGGACTGAAGCTTTCTTT. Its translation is CASSFRVGGTEAFF.

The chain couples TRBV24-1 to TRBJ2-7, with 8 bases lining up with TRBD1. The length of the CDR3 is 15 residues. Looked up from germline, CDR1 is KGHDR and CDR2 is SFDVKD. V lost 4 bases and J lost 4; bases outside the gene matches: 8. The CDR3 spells CATSDPGTGQYEQYF. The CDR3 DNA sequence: TGTGCCACCAGTGACCCCGGGACAGGTCAGTACGAGCAGTACTTC.

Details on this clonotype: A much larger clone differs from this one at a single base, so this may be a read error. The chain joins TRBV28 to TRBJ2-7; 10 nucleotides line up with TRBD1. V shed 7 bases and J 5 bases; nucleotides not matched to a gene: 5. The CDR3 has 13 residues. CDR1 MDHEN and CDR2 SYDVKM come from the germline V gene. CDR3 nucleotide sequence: TGTGCCAGCATTGACAGGGGGCATGACGAGCAGTACTTC. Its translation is CASIDRGHDEQYF. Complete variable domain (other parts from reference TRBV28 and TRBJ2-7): DVKVTQSSRYLVKRTGEKVFLECVQDMDHENMFWYRQDPGLGLRLIYFSYDVKMKEKGDIPEGYSVSREKKERFSLILESASTNQTSMYLCASIDRGHDEQYFGPGTRLTVT.

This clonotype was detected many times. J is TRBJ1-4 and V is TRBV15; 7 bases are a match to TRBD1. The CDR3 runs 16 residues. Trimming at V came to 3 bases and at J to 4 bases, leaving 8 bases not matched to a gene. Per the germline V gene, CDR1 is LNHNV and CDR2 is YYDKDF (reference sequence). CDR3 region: CATSSEGGFSNEKLFF. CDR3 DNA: TGTGCCACCAGCAGTGAAGGGGGCTTCAGTAATGAAAAACTGTTTTTT.

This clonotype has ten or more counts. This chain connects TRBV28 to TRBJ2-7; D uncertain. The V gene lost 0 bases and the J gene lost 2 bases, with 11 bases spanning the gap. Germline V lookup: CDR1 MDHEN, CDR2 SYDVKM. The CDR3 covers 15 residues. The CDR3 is CASSLWSGRTYEQYF. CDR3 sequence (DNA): TGTGCCAGCAGTTTATGGTCAGGACGGACCTACGAGCAGTACTTC.

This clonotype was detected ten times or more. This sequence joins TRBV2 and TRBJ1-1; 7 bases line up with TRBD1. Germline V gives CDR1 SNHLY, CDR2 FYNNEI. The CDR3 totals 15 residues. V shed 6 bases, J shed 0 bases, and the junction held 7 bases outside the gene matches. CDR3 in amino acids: CASSHQTGLNTEAFF. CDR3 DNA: TGTGCCAGCAGCCACCAGACAGGGCTGAACACTGAAGCTTTCTTT.

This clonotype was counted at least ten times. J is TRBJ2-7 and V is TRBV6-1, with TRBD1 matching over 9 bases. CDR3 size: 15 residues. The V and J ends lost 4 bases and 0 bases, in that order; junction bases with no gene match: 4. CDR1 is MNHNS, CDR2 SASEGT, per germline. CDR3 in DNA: TGTGCCAGCAGTGGAACAGGGGGCCTCTCCTACGAGCAGTACTTC. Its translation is CASSGTGGLSYEQYF.

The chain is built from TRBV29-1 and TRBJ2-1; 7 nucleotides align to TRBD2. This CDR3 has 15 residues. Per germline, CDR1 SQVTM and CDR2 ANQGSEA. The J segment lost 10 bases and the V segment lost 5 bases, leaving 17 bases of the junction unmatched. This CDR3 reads CSVQRELAPGGEQFF. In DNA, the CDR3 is TGCAGCGTTCAAAGGGAACTAGCCCCGGGAGGAGAGCAGTTCTTC.

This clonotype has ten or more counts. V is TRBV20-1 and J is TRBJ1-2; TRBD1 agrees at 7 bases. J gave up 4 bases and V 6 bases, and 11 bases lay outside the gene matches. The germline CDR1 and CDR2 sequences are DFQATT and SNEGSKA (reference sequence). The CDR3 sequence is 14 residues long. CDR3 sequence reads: CSAAARGQPYGYTF. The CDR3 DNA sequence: TGCAGTGCGGCAGCGAGGGGGCAACCCTATGGCTACACCTTC.

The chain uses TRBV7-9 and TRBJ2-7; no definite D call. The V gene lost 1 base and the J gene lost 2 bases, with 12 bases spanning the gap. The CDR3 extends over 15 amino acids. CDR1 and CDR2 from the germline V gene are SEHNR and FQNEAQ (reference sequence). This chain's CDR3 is CASSLEPSQPYEQYF. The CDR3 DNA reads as TGTGCCAGCAGCTTAGAACCCAGTCAGCCCTACGAGCAGTACTTC. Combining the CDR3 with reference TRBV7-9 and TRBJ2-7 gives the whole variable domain DTGVSQNPRHKITKRGQNVTFRCDPISEHNRLYWYRQTLGQGPEFLTYFQNEAQLEKSRLLSDRFSAERPKGSFSTLEIQRTEQGDSAMYLCASSLEPSQPYEQYFGPGTRLTVT.

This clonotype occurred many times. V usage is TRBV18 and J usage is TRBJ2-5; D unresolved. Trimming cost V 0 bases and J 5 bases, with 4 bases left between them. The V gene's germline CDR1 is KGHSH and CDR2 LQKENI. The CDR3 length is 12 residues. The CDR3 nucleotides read TGTGCCAGCTCACCACCTGCGGAGACCCAGTACTTC. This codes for CASSPPAETQYF.

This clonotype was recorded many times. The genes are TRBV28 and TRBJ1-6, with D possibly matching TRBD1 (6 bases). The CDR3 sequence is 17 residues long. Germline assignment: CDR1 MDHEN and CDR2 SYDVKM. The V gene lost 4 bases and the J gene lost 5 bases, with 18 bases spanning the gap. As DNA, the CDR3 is TGTGCCAGCAGTTCGTTCCCAGGGGAAGGTGATAATTCACCCCTCCACTTT. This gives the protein CASSSFPGEGDNSPLHF. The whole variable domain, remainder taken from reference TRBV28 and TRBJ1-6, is DVKVTQSSRYLVKRTGEKVFLECVQDMDHENMFWYRQDPGLGLRLIYFSYDVKMKEKGDIPEGYSVSREKKERFSLILESASTNQTSMYLCASSSFPGEGDNSPLHFGNGTRLTVT.